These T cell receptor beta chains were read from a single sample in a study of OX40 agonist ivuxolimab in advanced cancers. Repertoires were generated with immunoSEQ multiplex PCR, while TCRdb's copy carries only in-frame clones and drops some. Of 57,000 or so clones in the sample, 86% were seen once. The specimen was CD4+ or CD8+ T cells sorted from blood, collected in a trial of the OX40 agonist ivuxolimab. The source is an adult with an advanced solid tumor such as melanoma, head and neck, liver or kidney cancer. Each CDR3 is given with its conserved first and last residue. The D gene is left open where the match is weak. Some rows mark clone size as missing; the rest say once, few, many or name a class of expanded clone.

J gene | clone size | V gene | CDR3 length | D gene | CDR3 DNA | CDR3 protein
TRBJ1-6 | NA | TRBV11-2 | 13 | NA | TGTGCCAGCAGCTTCAACTATAATTCACCCCTCCACTTT | CASSFNYNSPLHF
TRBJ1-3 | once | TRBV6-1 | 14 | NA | TGTGCCAGCGGCCGGGGGATCGAGGGGAACACCATATATTTT | CASGRGIEGNTIYF
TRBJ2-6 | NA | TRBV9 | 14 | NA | TGTGCCAGCAGCGTCCAGTCTGGGGCCAACGTCCTGACTTTC | CASSVQSGANVLTF
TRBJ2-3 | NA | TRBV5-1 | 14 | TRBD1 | TGCGCCAGCAGCTTGGAGGGGGCAGCAGATACGCAGTATTTT | CASSLEGAADTQYF
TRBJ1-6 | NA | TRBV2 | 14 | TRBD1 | TGTGCCAGCAGCGGGACAGGGGAAGTTTCACCCCTCCACTTT | CASSGTGEVSPLHF
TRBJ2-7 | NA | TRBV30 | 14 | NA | TGTGCCTGGACAGGGGGCTCCCGGCGGGGGGAGCAGTACTTC | CAWTGGSRRGEQYF
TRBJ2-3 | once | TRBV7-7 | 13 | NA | TGTGCTAGCAGCACCCTACAGGGTCGCACGCAGTATTTT | CASSTLQGRTQYF
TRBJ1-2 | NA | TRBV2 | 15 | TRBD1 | TGTGCCAGCATTGATTTACTCTCGACAGGGCATGGCTACACCTTC | CASIDLLSTGHGYTF
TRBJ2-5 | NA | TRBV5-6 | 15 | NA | TGTGCCAGCAGGGGGTTACCGGGAGCCCAAGAGACCCAGTACTTC | CASRGLPGAQETQYF
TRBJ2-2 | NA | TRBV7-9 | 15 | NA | TGTGCCAACGAGGGGGGCAGGATGTACACCGGGGAGCTGTTTTTT | CANEGGRMYTGELFF
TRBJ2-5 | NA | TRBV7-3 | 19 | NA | TGTGCCAGCAGCTTAACGCCCGATCAGCGAAGAGGGGCGGGGGAGACCCAGTACTTC | CASSLTPDQRRGAGETQYF
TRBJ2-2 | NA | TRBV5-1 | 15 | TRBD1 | TGCGCCAGCACGCCGGGACAGGTCAATTCCGGGGAGCTGTTTTTT | CASTPGQVNSGELFF
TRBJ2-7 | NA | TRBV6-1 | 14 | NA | TGTGCCACAAGAGCGGTAGCGGCATCCTACGAGCAGTACTTC | CATRAVAASYEQYF
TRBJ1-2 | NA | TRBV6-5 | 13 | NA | TGTGCCAGCACCGGAGCCAGCCGCTATGGCTACACCTTC | CASTGASRYGYTF
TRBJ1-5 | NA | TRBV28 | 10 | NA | TGTGCCACCCAGGGCCAGCCCCAGCATTTT | CATQGQPQHF
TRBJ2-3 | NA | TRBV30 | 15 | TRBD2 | TGTGCCTGGAGTTCAATAGCGGGGGGCACAGATACGCAGTATTTT | CAWSSIAGGTDTQYF
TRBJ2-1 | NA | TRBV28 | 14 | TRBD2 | TGTGCCAGCACCTCCGGGGGGGACCTGGATGAGCAGTTCTTC | CASTSGGDLDEQFF
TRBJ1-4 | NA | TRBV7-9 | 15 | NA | TGTGCCAGCAGCTTAGCGGGGGGAGGCGGTGAAAAACTGTTTTTT | CASSLAGGGGEKLFF